Listed here are 18 T cell receptor beta chains from one sample, sequenced in a study of cytotoxic CD8 clonotypes in ibrutinib-treated CLL. Method: immunoSEQ multiplex PCR; TCRdb's copy keeps in-frame clones and lacks some. The table records hundreds of thousands of clones, 60% to 75% of them present only once. Sequences were derived from PBMCs, sampled after 24 months of ibrutinib treatment. These receptors were obtained from a human donor with chronic lymphocytic leukemia.

The J gene is TRBJ2-5, the V gene TRBV19; either TRBD1 or TRBD2 may supply D (5 bases each). Germline V gives CDR1 LNHDA, CDR2 SQIVND (reference sequence). The length of the CDR3 is 11 residues. V gave up 7 bases and J gave up 13 bases, with 16 bases separating them. CDR3 amino acids: CASNSGTQGYF. The CDR3 DNA follows: TGTGCCAGTAATTCCGGGACCCAAGGGTACTTC.

This rearrangement joins TRBV25-1 to TRBJ2-1; D gene ambiguous. This CDR3 is built from 10 residues. The V end lost 3 bases, the J end lost 12 bases, and 6 bases lay between the germline ends. In germline, CDR1 is MGHDK, CDR2 SYGVNS. The CDR3: CASSEVGQFF. The DNA of the CDR3 is TGTGCCAGCAGTGAGGTCGGGCAGTTCTTC. Filled out from reference TRBV25-1 and TRBJ2-1, the complete variable domain reads EADIYQTPRYLVIGTGKKITLECSQTMGHDKMYWYQQDPGMELHLIHYSYGVNSTEKGDLSSESTVSRIRTEHFPLTLESARPSHTSQYLCASSEVGQFFGPGTRLTVL.

This clone was seen only a few times. The genes are TRBV4-1 and TRBJ2-7; D remains ambiguous. The germline gives CDR1 MGHRA, CDR2 YSYEKL. V was trimmed by 0 bases and J by 3 bases, leaving 12 bases between them. The CDR3 is 15 residues long. As DNA, the CDR3 is TGCGCCAGCAGCCAAGAACAGCAATTTCACTACGAGCAGTACTTC. It specifies CASSQEQQFHYEQYF.

This clone was detected a few times. J is TRBJ2-1 and V is TRBV19; D unclear. This CDR3 is built from 12 residues. CDR1 and CDR2 from the germline V gene are LNHDA and SQIVND (reference sequence). V lost 3 bases and J 7 bases, leaving 7 bases between the germline ends. CDR3 amino acids: CASSIRGNEQFF. The CDR3 DNA sequence: TGTGCCAGTAGTATCCGTGGGAATGAGCAGTTCTTC.

The chain employs TRBV9 and TRBJ2-1, with 11 bases identical to TRBD2. The CDR3 has 13 residues. Per germline, CDR1 SGDLS and CDR2 YYNGEE. The junction had 7 bases not matched to a gene; V was cut back by 7 bases and J by 10 bases. The CDR3 sequence is CASSGSGRAEQFF. In nucleotides, the CDR3 is TGTGCCAGCTCCGGTAGCGGGAGGGCCGAGCAGTTCTTC.

J is TRBJ2-2 and V is TRBV6-5; 8 nucleotides align to TRBD1. Germline trimming cut 6 bases from V and 8 bases from J; bases unmatched to any gene: 11. The CDR3 contains 15 residues. Looked up from germline, CDR1 is MNHEY and CDR2 is SVGAGI. CDR3 protein: CASSPLGQAGGELFF. CDR3 nucleotide sequence: TGTGCCAGCAGCCCCCTGGGACAGGCGGGGGGGGAGCTGTTTTTT.

Concerning this clone itself: At one of its ends the junction is not consistent with the germline gene, which may arise from a read error. V is TRBV7-6 and J is TRBJ2-1; 10 bases match TRBD2. The CDR3 covers 15 residues. Looked up from germline, CDR1 is SGHVS and CDR2 is FNYEAQ. Here the CDR3 reads CASSLAGVTYNEQFF. DNA for the CDR3: TGTGCCAGCAGCCTAGCGGGAGTAACCTACAATGAGCAGTTCTTC.

V usage is TRBV9 and J usage is TRBJ1-5; no clear D gene. The CDR3 contains 14 residues. Germline V gene sequence: CDR1 SGDLS, CDR2 YYNGEE. Between the trimmed V and J ends, which lost 4 bases and 2 bases, there was a span of 10 bases. CDR3 nucleotide sequence: TGTGCCAGCAGCACCGACCGGGGCAATCAGCCCCAGCATTTT. Its translation is CASSTDRGNQPQHF.

The chain is built from TRBV11-2 and TRBJ2-7; tentative D call: TRBD1 (7 bases). Looked up from germline, CDR1 is SGHAT and CDR2 is FQNNGV. Trimming pared 6 bases from V and 3 bases from J, leaving 9 bases between. The CDR3 has 12 amino acids. The CDR3 reads CASSQGGYEQYF. Written as DNA, the CDR3 is TGTGCCAGCAGTCAGGGGGGCTACGAGCAGTACTTC.

This clone came up a few times. The rearrangement links TRBV7-8 to TRBJ2-3; D is undetermined. V shed 3 bases and J shed 8 bases, with 3 bases lying between them. The germline gives CDR1 SGHVS, CDR2 FQNEAQ. The CDR3 has 10 amino acids. The CDR3 here is CASSLSTQYF. The CDR3, as DNA: TGTGCCAGCAGCTTGTCTACGCAGTATTTT.

The J gene is TRBJ1-3, the V gene TRBV30, with unresolved D. From germline, CDR1 is GTSNPN and CDR2 SVGIG (reference sequence). CDR3 length equals 14 residues. The ends were cut back, 0 bases at V and 3 bases at J, with 9 bases in the middle. The CDR3 spells CAWSVGTDGNTIYF. The CDR3 nucleotides are TGTGCCTGGAGTGTAGGTACGGATGGAAACACCATATATTTT. Filled out from reference TRBV30 and TRBJ1-3, the complete variable domain reads SQTIHQWPATLVQPVGSPLSLECTVEGTSNPNLYWYRQAAGRGLQLLFYSVGIGQISSEVPQNLSASRPQDRQFILSSKKLLLSDSGFYLCAWSVGTDGNTIYFGEGSWLTVV.

The chain carries TRBV15 and TRBJ2-2, with 7 positions matching TRBD1. CDR1 and CDR2 from the germline V gene are LNHNV and YYDKDF (reference sequence). V shed 1 base and J 1 base; nucleotides not matched to a gene: 6. This CDR3 is 17 amino acids long. The CDR3 bases are TGTGCCACCAGCAGAGGAAGGGACAGCCTGAACACCGGGGAGCTGTTTTTT. Its protein is CATSRGRDSLNTGELFF.

The chain employs TRBV6-5 and TRBJ2-5; D unresolved. Per the germline V gene, CDR1 is MNHEY and CDR2 is SVGAGI. CDR3 length equals 13 residues. V was trimmed by 0 bases and J by 4 bases, leaving 6 bases between them. In DNA form, the CDR3 reads TGTGCCAGCAGTTACTCGATGAGAGAGACCCAGTACTTC. Protein product: CASSYSMRETQYF.

The J gene is TRBJ2-7, the V gene TRBV27; 9 bases align to TRBD1. Germline CDR1 and CDR2: MNHEY and SMNVEV (reference sequence). The CDR3 has 16 amino acids. Germline trimming cut 6 bases from V and 2 bases from J; bases unmatched to any gene: 11. The CDR3 DNA reads TGTGCCAGCAGCCCAATGCCGGGACAGGGCGCCTACGAGCAGTACTTC. This translates into CASSPMPGQGAYEQYF.

The gene calls are TRBV11-2 and TRBJ1-1; no reliable D call. Deletions cut 0 bases from V and 11 bases from J, with 7 bases between. The germline CDR1 and CDR2 sequences are SGHAT and FQNNGV. The CDR3 is 11 residues long. CDR3 sequence: CASSLDLAAFF. As DNA, the CDR3 is TGTGCCAGCAGCTTAGACCTCGCCGCTTTCTTT.

The chain employs TRBV7-2 and TRBJ1-5; tentatively, D is TRBD1 (5 bases). V was trimmed by 2 bases and J by 1 base, leaving 6 bases between them. The germline gives CDR1 SGHTA, CDR2 FQGNSA. CDR3 length: 14 amino acids. CDR3: CASSLKGSNQPQHF. The CDR3 DNA is TGTGCCAGCAGCTTAAAGGGGAGCAATCAGCCCCAGCATTTT.

The V gene is TRBV13, the J gene TRBJ2-3; TRBD2 aligns across 9 bases. V trimming: 4 bases; J trimming: 8 bases; junction bases outside the gene matches: 10. The CDR3 covers 15 residues. The germline V gene encodes CDR1 PRHDT and CDR2 FYEKMQ (reference sequence). The CDR3 sequence is CASSSTGTSLVTQYF. DNA for the CDR3: TGTGCCAGCAGCTCAACCGGGACTAGCCTCGTTACGCAGTATTTT.

The V call is TRBV7-9, the J call TRBJ2-7, with D uncertain. V lost 6 bases and J lost 5, with 17 bases in between. This CDR3 contains 14 residues. Germline V CDR1 and CDR2: SEHNR, FQNEAQ (reference sequence). CDR3 amino acids: CASRTTLGWNEQYF. The CDR3 bases are TGTGCCAGCAGGACCACTCTGGGGTGGAACGAGCAGTACTTC. The variable domain in full, completed from reference TRBV7-9 and TRBJ2-7, reads DTGVSQNPRHKITKRGQNVTFRCDPISEHNRLYWYRQTLGQGPEFLTYFQNEAQLEKSRLLSDRFSAERPKGSFSTLEIQRTEQGDSAMYLCASRTTLGWNEQYFGPGTRLTVT.